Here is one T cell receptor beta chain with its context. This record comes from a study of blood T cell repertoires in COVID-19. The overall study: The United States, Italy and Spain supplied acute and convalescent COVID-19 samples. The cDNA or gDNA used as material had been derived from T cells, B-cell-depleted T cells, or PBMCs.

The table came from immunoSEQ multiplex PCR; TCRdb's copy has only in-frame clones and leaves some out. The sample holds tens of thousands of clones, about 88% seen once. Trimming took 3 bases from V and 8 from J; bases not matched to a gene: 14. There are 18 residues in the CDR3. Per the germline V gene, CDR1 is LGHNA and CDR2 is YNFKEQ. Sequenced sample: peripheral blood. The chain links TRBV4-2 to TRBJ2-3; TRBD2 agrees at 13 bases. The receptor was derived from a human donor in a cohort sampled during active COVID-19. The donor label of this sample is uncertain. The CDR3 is CASSQGTSGTYNRGTQYF. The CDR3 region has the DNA TGTGCCAGCAGCCAGGGGACTAGCGGGACGTACAATCGGGGTACGCAGTATTTT.